These 23 T cell receptor beta chains were sequenced from one sample in a study of control samples from healthy donors and cancer patients. This table comes from immunoSEQ multiplex PCR, and its TCRdb copy is limited to in-frame clones, with some not included. Of some 100,000 clones in the sample, approximately 90% were seen once. Sequenced: blood. The source of these receptors is a man between 25 and 39 years old in good health.

The V and J genes are TRBV6-4 and TRBJ2-1; 12 bases are a match to TRBD2. The CDR3 runs to 15 residues. V lost 7 bases, J lost 9 bases, and 10 bases stayed unmatched. Germline V CDR1 and CDR2: MRHNA, SNTAGT. The CDR3 is CASTASGGATSEQFF. CDR3 DNA: TGTGCCAGCACCGCTAGCGGGGGGGCGACCAGTGAGCAGTTCTTC.

The J gene is TRBJ1-4, the V gene TRBV19; D not resolved. V was pared by 3 bases and J by 2 bases, with 4 bases between. Germline V gene data show CDR1 as LNHDA and CDR2 as SQIVND (reference sequence). This CDR3 is 13 amino acids long. DNA of the CDR3: TGTGCCAGTAGTATCTCCACTAATGAAAAACTGTTTTTT. Protein product: CASSISTNEKLFF.

The chain employs TRBV24-1 and TRBJ2-7, with TRBD1 matching 7 bases. This CDR3 spans 16 amino acids. V shed 2 bases and J 2 bases; nucleotides not matched to a gene: 8. Germline V CDR1 and CDR2: KGHDR, SFDVKD. The CDR3 nucleotides read TGTGCCACCAGTGATTCCCGACAGGGACCAGCCTACGAGCAGTACTTC. Protein product: CATSDSRQGPAYEQYF.

The V call is TRBV7-9, the J call TRBJ2-3; TRBD2 matches at 7 bases. Germline V CDR1 and CDR2: SEHNR, FQNEAQ (reference sequence). The V and J ends lost 5 bases and 5 bases, in that order; junction bases with no gene match: 7. The CDR3 has 14 amino acids. The CDR3 loop reads CASSPTRGGDTQYF. The DNA for the CDR3 is TGTGCCAGCAGCCCCACCCGCGGGGGAGATACGCAGTATTTT.

This chain uses TRBV30 with TRBJ1-3; TRBD1 aligns across 7 bases. Germline V gene data show CDR1 as GTSNPN and CDR2 as SVGIG (reference sequence). The CDR3 length is 14 residues. Trimming at V came to 4 bases and at J to 6 bases, leaving 9 bases not matched to a gene. CDR3 DNA: TGTGCCTGGAAGGTCCCGGACAGGACAAACACCATATATTTT. Residues: CAWKVPDRTNTIYF.

The gene calls are TRBV5-6 and TRBJ2-1, with TRBD2 matching 14 bases. This CDR3 has 17 amino acids. Germline lookup yields CDR1 SGHDT and CDR2 YYEEEE. V dropped 4 bases and J dropped 3; count of bases not matched to a gene: 6. CDR3 nucleotides: TGTGCCAGCAGCCCGGGACTAGCGGGGGTGGACTACAATGAGCAGTTCTTC. It is translated as CASSPGLAGVDYNEQFF. Full variable domain (outside the CDR3, taken from reference TRBV5-6 and TRBJ2-1): DAGVTQSPTHLIKTRGQQVTLRCSPKSGHDTVSWYQQALGQGPQFIFQYYEEEERQRGNFPDRFSGHQFPNYSSELNVNALLLGDSALYLCASSPGLAGVDYNEQFFGPGTRLTVL.

The chain couples TRBV28 to TRBJ1-6; unclear D gene. The CDR3 length is 13 residues. Trimming left V 6 bases short and J 5 bases short, with 8 bases between. Germline loops: CDR1 MDHEN, CDR2 SYDVKM. The CDR3 nucleotides read TGTGCCAGCAGCCCGACCCATAATTCACCCCTCCACTTT. Amino acid sequence: CASSPTHNSPLHF.

This sequence joins TRBV6-6 and TRBJ1-2; D is unclear. This CDR3 has 13 amino acids. Germline CDR1 is MNHNY and CDR2 is SVGAGI (reference sequence). V lost 4 bases to trimming and J lost 8 bases, with 14 bases between them. CDR3 coding DNA: TGTGCCAGCAGTTCCCGGCCCCTAGCGGGCTACACCTTC. Amino acids: CASSSRPLAGYTF.

This rearrangement joins TRBV27 to TRBJ2-3; a possible D gene is TRBD1 (6 bases). Trimming left V 4 bases short and J 2 bases short, with 16 bases between. Per the germline V gene, CDR1 is MNHEY and CDR2 is SMNVEV (reference sequence). The CDR3 has 16 residues. In nucleotides, the CDR3 is TGTGCCAGCAGTTCGACCGAACAGGGCCTCACAGATACGCAGTATTTT. This encodes CASSSTEQGLTDTQYF.

This sequence joins TRBV29-1 and TRBJ2-3; D is possibly TRBD2 (6 bases). CDR3 size: 15 residues. Trimming took off 4 bases at V and 1 base at J, with 15 bases between the two ends. Looked up from germline, CDR1 is SQVTM and CDR2 is ANQGSEA. In DNA form, the CDR3 reads TGCAGCGTTGTACACGGGACTCCCGGCACAGATACGCAGTATTTT. Protein: CSVVHGTPGTDTQYF.

The V and J genes are TRBV5-1 and TRBJ2-5; 8 nucleotides align to TRBD1. J lost 2 bases, V lost 3 bases, and 0 bases had no gene match. The CDR3 contains 13 residues. Germline assignment: CDR1 SGHRS and CDR2 YFSETQ. DNA of the CDR3: TGCGCCAGCAGCTGGACAGGGCAAGAGACCCAGTACTTC. Amino acid sequence: CASSWTGQETQYF.

This clone was counted once. The chain has TRBV19 and TRBJ2-2; the match to TRBD1 covers 7 bases. V was pared by 3 bases and J by 7 bases, with 8 bases of the junction left unmatched. Germline loops: CDR1 LNHDA, CDR2 SQIVND (reference sequence). CDR3 length: 15 residues. CDR3 in DNA: TGTGCCAGTAGTATCCTCGACAGGGATGGCGGGGAGCTGTTTTTT. It is translated as CASSILDRDGGELFF.

This chain uses TRBV19 with TRBJ1-5, with a possible D match to TRBD1 (6 bases). Deletions cut 6 bases from V and 1 base from J, with 10 bases between. The CDR3 sequence is 14 residues long. Per the germline V gene, CDR1 is LNHDA and CDR2 is SQIVND (reference sequence). In DNA, the CDR3 is TGTGCCAGTAGGGGGGGGGCCAGCAATCAGCCCCAGCATTTT. Translated: CASRGGASNQPQHF.

This clone was seen once. This chain links TRBV28 with TRBJ2-2; a weak D match, TRBD1 (6 bases). The germline V gene has CDR1 MDHEN and CDR2 SYDVKM. Trimming cost V 8 bases and J 2 bases, with 9 bases left between them. The CDR3 sequence is 13 residues long. CDR3: CASRDTNTGELFF. The CDR3 region has the DNA TGTGCCAGCCGGGACACCAACACCGGGGAGCTGTTTTTT.

The chain combines TRBV7-9 with TRBJ1-1; 8 bases line up with TRBD1. In germline, CDR1 is SEHNR, CDR2 FQNEAQ (reference sequence). V shed 4 bases, J shed 0 bases, and the junction held 7 bases outside the gene matches. The CDR3 length is 16 residues. Here the CDR3 reads CASSSPGTGLNTEAFF. The CDR3 nucleotides read TGTGCCAGCAGCTCCCCCGGGACAGGCTTGAACACTGAAGCTTTCTTT.

The rearrangement links TRBV5-5 to TRBJ1-4; tentative D call: TRBD1 (6 bases). The CDR3 spans 14 residues. Germline-derived CDR1 and CDR2 are SGHKS and YYEKEE (reference sequence). V dropped 2 bases and J dropped 7 bases, with 12 bases sitting between them. The CDR3 DNA follows: TGTGCCAGCAGCTTTGGGGGGCAGGGTGAAAAACTGTTTTTT. Translation gives CASSFGGQGEKLFF.

The chain couples TRBV7-9 to TRBJ1-5, with TRBD1 identical over 9 bases. Germline values: CDR1 SEHNR, CDR2 FQNEAQ (reference sequence). V lost 4 bases, J lost 7 bases, and 8 bases stayed unmatched. The CDR3 runs to 15 residues. The CDR3 nucleotides are TGTGCCAGCAGCTCGGACAGGGGAGGAATCCAGCCCCAGCATTTT. Protein sequence: CASSSDRGGIQPQHF.

J is TRBJ1-1 and V is TRBV7-9, with D uncertain. This CDR3 has 11 residues. V was trimmed by 6 bases and J by 5 bases, leaving 7 bases between them. Germline CDR1 reads SEHNR; CDR2 reads FQNEAQ (reference sequence). For the CDR3, the DNA is TGTGCCAGCAGTTGGGGTACTGAAGCTTTCTTT. Protein: CASSWGTEAFF. The whole variable domain, remainder taken from reference TRBV7-9 and TRBJ1-1, is DTGVSQNPRHKITKRGQNVTFRCDPISEHNRLYWYRQTLGQGPEFLTYFQNEAQLEKSRLLSDRFSAERPKGSFSTLEIQRTEQGDSAMYLCASSWGTEAFFGQGTRLTVV.

This clone has only one observation. The chain is built from TRBV4-3 and TRBJ2-7; no firm D call. This CDR3 has 15 residues. Trimming pared 1 base from V and 1 base from J, leaving 11 bases between. CDR1 and CDR2 from the germline V gene are LGHNA and YSLEER. The CDR3 loop reads CASSQGPEKSYEQYF. The CDR3 DNA sequence: TGCGCCAGCAGCCAAGGTCCGGAAAAGTCCTACGAGCAGTACTTC.

This rearrangement joins TRBV7-9 to TRBJ1-6; maybe TRBD1 (5 bases). The CDR3 is made up of 13 amino acids. The ends were cut back, 4 bases at V and 7 bases at J, with 8 bases in the middle. Germline lookup yields CDR1 SEHNR and CDR2 FQNEAQ (reference sequence). CDR3 nucleotides: TGTGCCAGCAGCTCATCAGGGAATTCACCCCTCCACTTT. Translation: CASSSSGNSPLHF.

The chain combines TRBV15 with TRBJ2-2; a possible D gene is TRBD2 (5 bases). The CDR3 totals 16 residues. In germline, CDR1 is LNHNV, CDR2 YYDKDF (reference sequence). V lost 1 base and J lost 4, with 13 bases in between. The CDR3 loop is CATSRGVGGLTGELFF. In nucleotides, the CDR3 is TGTGCCACCAGCAGAGGGGTCGGCGGGCTCACCGGGGAGCTGTTTTTT.

This chain uses TRBV6-5 with TRBJ2-4, with D possibly being TRBD1 or TRBD2 (5 bases each). The CDR3 length is 14 residues. From germline, CDR1 is MNHEY and CDR2 SVGAGI. V was clipped by 9 bases and J by 3 bases, with 15 bases between them. CDR3 in DNA: TGTGCCAGTCAAGCCCGAGGGGACAAAAACATTCAGTACTTC. Translating it yields CASQARGDKNIQYF.

The chain combines TRBV19 with TRBJ1-1; D might be TRBD1 (5 bases). Per the germline V gene, CDR1 is LNHDA and CDR2 is SQIVND (reference sequence). The V gene lost 4 bases and the J gene lost 0 bases, with 9 bases spanning the gap. The CDR3 has 14 amino acids. The CDR3 protein is CASSRGHLNTEAFF. As DNA, the CDR3 is TGTGCCAGTAGTAGAGGACACCTGAACACTGAAGCTTTCTTT.